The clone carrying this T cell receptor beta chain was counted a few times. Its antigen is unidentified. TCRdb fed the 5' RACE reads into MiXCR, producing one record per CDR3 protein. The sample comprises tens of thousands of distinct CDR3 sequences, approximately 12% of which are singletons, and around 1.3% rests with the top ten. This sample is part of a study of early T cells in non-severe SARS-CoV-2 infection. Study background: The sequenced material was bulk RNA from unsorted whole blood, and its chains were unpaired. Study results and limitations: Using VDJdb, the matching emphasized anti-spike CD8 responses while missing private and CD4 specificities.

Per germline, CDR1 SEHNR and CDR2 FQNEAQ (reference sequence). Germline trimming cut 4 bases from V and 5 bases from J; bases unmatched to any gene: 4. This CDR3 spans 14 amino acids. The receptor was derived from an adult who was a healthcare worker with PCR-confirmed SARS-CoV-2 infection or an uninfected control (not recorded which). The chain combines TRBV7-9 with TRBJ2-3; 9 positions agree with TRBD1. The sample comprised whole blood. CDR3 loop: CASSYRQGEDTQYF. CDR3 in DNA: TGTGCCAGCAGCTACAGACAGGGGGAAGATACGCAGTATTTT.